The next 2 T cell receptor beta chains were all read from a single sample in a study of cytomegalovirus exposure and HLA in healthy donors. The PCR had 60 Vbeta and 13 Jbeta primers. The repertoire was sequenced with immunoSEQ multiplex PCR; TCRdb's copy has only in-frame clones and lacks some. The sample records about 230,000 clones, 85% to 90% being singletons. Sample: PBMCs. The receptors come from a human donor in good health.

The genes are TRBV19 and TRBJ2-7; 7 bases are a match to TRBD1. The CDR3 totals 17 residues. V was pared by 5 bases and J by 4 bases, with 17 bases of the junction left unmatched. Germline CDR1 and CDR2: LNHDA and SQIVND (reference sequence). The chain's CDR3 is CASSYSRTGTPQYEQYF. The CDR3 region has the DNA TGTGCCAGTAGTTACTCGAGGACAGGAACCCCTCAGTACGAGCAGTACTTC.

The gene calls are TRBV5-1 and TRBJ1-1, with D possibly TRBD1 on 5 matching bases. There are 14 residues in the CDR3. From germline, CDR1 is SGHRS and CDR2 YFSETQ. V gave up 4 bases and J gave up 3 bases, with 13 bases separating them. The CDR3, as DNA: TGCGCCAGCAGCGCCGGCCAGGGTGACACTGAAGCTTTCTTT. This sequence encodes CASSAGQGDTEAFF.